The T cell receptor (beta chain) under discussion was sequenced for a study of blood T cell repertoires in COVID-19. Study as a whole: Sources were T cells, B-cell-depleted T cells, or PBMCs; the material itself was cDNA or gDNA.

Profiling relied on immunoSEQ multiplex PCR, and the TCRdb table lists in-frame clones only, not all of them. The sample contains fewer than 400,000 clones, 75% to 90% of which appear only once. The junction had 9 bases not matched to a gene; V was cut back by 4 bases and J by 7 bases. This CDR3 has 15 amino acids. Germline loops: CDR1 ENHRY, CDR2 SYGVKD. All enrollees were roughly 18 to 89 years old and from fewer than 30 US areas. Either two negative PCRs, clearance, or symptom resolution qualified Cohort 3 donors as recovered. This chain joins TRBV10-3 and TRBJ2-7; TRBD2 agrees at 11 bases. Sequencing input: PBMCs or T cells enriched from blood (not recorded which). This clonotype was obtained from a man in his sixties who had recovered from COVID-19. The DNA for the CDR3 is TGTGCCATCAGTGTTGAACTAGCGGGAGTCGGGGAGCAGTACTTC. It codes for CAISVELAGVGEQYF.